The rows below give T cell receptor beta chains drawn from one sample of a study of OX40 agonist ivuxolimab in advanced cancers. TCRdb's copy holds only in-frame clones and misses some; the assay was immunoSEQ multiplex PCR. The table records under 150,000 clones, roughly nine tenths of them present only once. The sample here was CD4+ or CD8+ T cells sorted from blood, taken in a trial of the OX40 agonist ivuxolimab. The receptors stem from an adult with an advanced solid tumor such as melanoma, head and neck, liver or kidney cancer. Both conserved end residues are part of each CDR3. A D gene is named only where the DNA matches it firmly. Not all rows give a size; the values are once, few, many and, for expanded clones, a class.

TRBV11-2	NA	TRBJ1-1	NA	CASSKENTEAFF	TGTGCCAGCAGTAAGGAGAACACTGAAGCTTTCTTT
TRBV7-7	NA	TRBJ2-5	NA	CASSLSEGQYF	TGTGCTAGCAGCTTATCCGAGGGGCAGTACTTC
TRBV5-1	NA	TRBJ1-6	NA	CASSLDGGRSYNSPLHF	TGCGCCAGCAGCTTGGATGGGGGGAGGTCCTATAATTCACCCCTCCACTTT
TRBV27	NA	TRBJ1-2	NA	CASSLSATQGIYGYTF	TGTGCCAGCAGTTTATCTGCTACTCAGGGAATCTATGGCTACACCTTC
TRBV27	NA	TRBJ2-1	NA	CASSTGGSYNEQFF	TGTGCCAGCAGCACCGGGGGCTCCTACAATGAGCAGTTCTTC
TRBV27	NA	TRBJ2-1	TRBD2	CASSFRGGGYNEQFF	TGTGCCAGCAGTTTTCGGGGCGGGGGGTACAATGAGCAGTTCTTC
TRBV5-1	NA	TRBJ1-4	TRBD1	CASSLDGGTALRGEKLFF	TGCGCCAGCAGCTTGGATGGGGGGACAGCTCTGAGAGGGGAAAAACTGTTTTTT
TRBV11-2	NA	TRBJ2-3	NA	CASSLDRRAVTDTQYF	TGTGCCAGCAGCTTAGATAGGAGGGCAGTCACAGATACGCAGTATTTT
TRBV9	NA	TRBJ1-2	TRBD1	CASSGNRGLGYTF	TGTGCCAGCAGCGGGAACAGGGGGCTTGGCTACACCTTC
TRBV28	NA	TRBJ1-2	NA	CASIEGNGYTF	TGTGCCAGCATAGAGGGGAATGGCTACACCTTC
TRBV4-2	NA	TRBJ2-2	TRBD2	CASSPTALAGNTGELFF	TGTGCCAGCAGCCCGACAGCTTTAGCGGGGAACACCGGGGAGCTGTTTTTT
TRBV9	once	TRBJ2-3	TRBD1	CASSAPRGTRDTQYF	TGTGCCAGCAGCGCCCCCAGGGGGACAAGAGATACGCAGTATTTT
TRBV21-1	NA	TRBJ2-5	NA	CASSPVAGQKETQYF	TGTGCCAGCAGCCCCGTCGCGGGACAGAAAGAGACCCAGTACTTC
TRBV6-4	once	TRBJ2-3	NA	CASRLGDTQYF	TGTGCCAGCAGGCTAGGAGATACGCAGTATTTT
TRBV6-6	few	TRBJ2-7	NA	CASIADGPYEQYF	TGTGCCAGCATAGCGGACGGCCCCTACGAGCAGTACTTC
TRBV7-3	NA	TRBJ2-1	NA	CASSLKVVGGLDEQFF	TGTGCCAGCAGCTTAAAGGTGGTAGGGGGGCTCGATGAGCAGTTCTTC
TRBV4-1	once	TRBJ2-7	NA	CASSQLSTDSYEQYF	TGCGCCAGCAGCCAACTCTCGACGGATTCCTACGAGCAGTACTTC
TRBV9	NA	TRBJ1-1	NA	CASSALVSNTEAFF	TGTGCCAGCAGCGCCCTTGTGTCGAACACTGAAGCTTTCTTT
TRBV5-4	NA	TRBJ1-2	NA	CASSIRDGIYGYTF	TGTGCCAGCAGCATCAGAGACGGTATCTATGGCTACACCTTC
TRBV29-1	NA	TRBJ2-6	NA	CSVAGRSSSGANVLTF	TGCAGCGTTGCTGGACGGTCGAGCTCTGGGGCCAACGTCCTGACTTTC
TRBV28	once	TRBJ2-5	NA	CASSKRQEPRETQYF	TGTGCCAGCAGTAAGAGACAGGAGCCCCGGGAGACCCAGTACTTC
TRBV6-1	NA	TRBJ2-7	TRBD1	CASSGAQGANYEQYF	TGTGCCAGCAGTGGGGCACAGGGGGCGAACTACGAGCAGTACTTC
TRBV7-2	NA	TRBJ2-7	TRBD2	CASSAPGGTGHSYEQYF	TGTGCCAGCAGCGCCCCGGGAGGGACGGGGCACTCCTACGAGCAGTACTTC
TRBV6-4	once	TRBJ2-3	TRBD1	CASSEDQGAQDTQYF	TGTGCCAGCAGTGAGGATCAGGGGGCCCAAGATACGCAGTATTTT
TRBV7-9	NA	TRBJ1-6	NA	CASSLGPPRSSYNSPLHF	TGTGCCAGCAGTCTCGGACCTCCTAGGAGCTCCTATAATTCACCCCTCCACTTT
TRBV7-2	NA	TRBJ2-7	NA	CASSPSSYEQYF	TGTGCCAGCAGCCCCTCTTCCTACGAGCAGTACTTC
TRBV5-1	NA	TRBJ2-5	NA	CASSRASHQETQYF	TGCGCCAGCAGTAGGGCTAGTCACCAAGAGACCCAGTACTTC
TRBV6-1	NA	TRBJ2-1	NA	CASSEEVTFEQFF	TGTGCCAGCAGTGAAGAAGTAACGTTTGAGCAGTTCTTC
TRBV5-4	NA	TRBJ1-4	NA	CASSLSLGTDEKLFF	TGTGCCAGCAGCTTGTCCCTTGGGACGGATGAAAAACTGTTTTTT
TRBV7-2	NA	TRBJ1-1	NA	CASSLLGGEAFF	TGTGCCAGCAGCTTACTGGGCGGGGAAGCTTTCTTT
TRBV19	NA	TRBJ2-1	NA	CASSIDRLEFF	TGTGCCAGTAGTATCGACAGGTTGGAGTTCTTC
TRBV19	NA	TRBJ2-7	TRBD1	CASSRDSRYEQYF	TGTGCCAGTAGTAGGGACAGCCGCTACGAGCAGTACTTC
TRBV5-4	NA	TRBJ2-7	TRBD2	CASSLAGGTYEQYF	TGTGCCAGCAGCTTGGCCGGGGGGACCTACGAGCAGTACTTC
TRBV7-3	NA	TRBJ2-2	TRBD1	CASSLMISGQGRGANTGELFF	TGTGCCAGCAGCTTAATGATTTCGGGACAGGGTCGAGGTGCGAACACCGGGGAGCTGTTTTTT
TRBV30	NA	TRBJ2-2	NA	CAWRSIRDRAARELFF	TGTGCCTGGAGGAGCATTCGTGACAGAGCCGCCAGGGAGCTGTTTTTT
TRBV2	NA	TRBJ1-6	NA	CASRTDSRNPYNSPLHF	TGTGCCAGCCGCACCGACAGCAGGAACCCCTATAATTCACCCCTCCACTTT
TRBV28	NA	TRBJ2-7	NA	CASSLKSYEQYF	TGTGCCAGCAGTTTAAAGTCCTACGAGCAGTACTTC
TRBV4-1	NA	TRBJ2-7	NA	CASSQQGEGSYEQYF	TGCGCCAGCAGCCAACAAGGCGAGGGGAGCTACGAGCAGTACTTC